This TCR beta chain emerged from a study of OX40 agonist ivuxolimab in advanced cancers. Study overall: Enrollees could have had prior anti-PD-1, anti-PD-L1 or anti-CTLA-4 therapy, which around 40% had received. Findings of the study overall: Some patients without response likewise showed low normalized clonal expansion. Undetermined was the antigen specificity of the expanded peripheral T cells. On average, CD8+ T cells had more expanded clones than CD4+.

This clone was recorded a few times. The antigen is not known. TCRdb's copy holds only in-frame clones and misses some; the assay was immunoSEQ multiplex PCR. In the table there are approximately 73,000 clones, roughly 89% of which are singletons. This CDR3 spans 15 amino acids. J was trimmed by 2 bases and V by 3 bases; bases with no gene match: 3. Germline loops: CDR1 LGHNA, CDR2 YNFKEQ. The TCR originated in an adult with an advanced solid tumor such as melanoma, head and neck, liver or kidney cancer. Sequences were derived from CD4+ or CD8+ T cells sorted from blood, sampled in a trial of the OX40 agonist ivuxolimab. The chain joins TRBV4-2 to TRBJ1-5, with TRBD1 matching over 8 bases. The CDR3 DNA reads TGTGCCAGCAGCCACTCGACAGGGGGCAATCAGCCCCAGCATTTT. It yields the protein CASSHSTGGNQPQHF.